These 25 T cell receptor beta chains share one sample of origin, sequenced in a study of shared clonotypes between healthy human individuals. Libraries were prepared by immunoSEQ multiplex PCR; TCRdb keeps only in-frame clonotypes and omits some of them. The data show roughly 2.5 million clones, more than 90% seen once. Material for sequencing was naive CD4+ T cells sorted from blood. Subset meaning: CD45RA+ positively selected. These receptors all come from a man between 18 and 35 years old in good health.

The rearrangement joins TRBV6-5 to TRBJ2-6, with D perhaps given as TRBD1 or TRBD2 (6 bases each). V lost 2 bases and J 3 bases, leaving 8 bases between the germline ends. Germline V gene sequence: CDR1 MNHEY, CDR2 SVGAGI. The CDR3 runs 15 residues. CDR3 bases: TGTGCCAGCAGTTACGGGGGGCTTGGGGCCAACGTCCTGACTTTC. Its translation: CASSYGGLGANVLTF.

The V call is TRBV9, the J call TRBJ2-1; no clear D. This CDR3 has 15 residues. The V end lost 3 bases, the J end lost 0 bases, and 10 bases lay between the germline ends. Germline V gene lookup returns CDR1 SGDLS and CDR2 YYNGEE. In nucleotides, the CDR3 is TGTGCCAGCAGCGCATTTAAAAGCTCCTACAATGAGCAGTTCTTC. This translates into CASSAFKSSYNEQFF.

The rearrangement uses TRBV7-2 and TRBJ2-7; 7 nucleotides line up with TRBD2. Germline V gene sequence: CDR1 SGHTA, CDR2 FQGNSA. V shed 5 bases and J 0 bases; nucleotides not matched to a gene: 13. This CDR3 region has 17 residues. Here the CDR3 reads CASSQVMTSMTSYEQYF. As DNA, the CDR3 is TGTGCCAGCAGCCAAGTCATGACTAGCATGACCTCCTACGAGCAGTACTTC.

This chain joins TRBV5-1 and TRBJ2-5, with TRBD2 matching 12 bases. With V trimmed by 4 bases and J by 6 bases, 13 bases remained unmatched. The CDR3 has 17 residues. CDR1 and CDR2 (germline): SGHRS, YFSETQ. CDR3 residues: CASSPVPSGGAWKTQYF. DNA of the CDR3: TGCGCCAGCAGCCCGGTCCCTAGCGGGGGGGCCTGGAAGACCCAGTACTTC.

The V and J genes are TRBV29-1 and TRBJ1-2, with D tentatively TRBD1 (5 bases). V lost 2 bases and J 2 bases, leaving 24 bases between the germline ends. The V gene's germline CDR1 is SQVTM and CDR2 ANQGSEA. The CDR3 consists of 18 residues. The CDR3 DNA sequence: TGCAGCGTTGAAAGGGGAGGGGCCGACAGCAGATTGAACTATGGCTACACCTTC. It codes for CSVERGGADSRLNYGYTF.

Regarding this clone: This specimen includes other DNA sequences encoding the same CDR3. The V and J genes are TRBV5-1 and TRBJ2-7, with 11 bases aligning to TRBD1. The CDR3 consists of 14 residues. With V trimmed by 4 bases and J by 4 bases, 4 bases remained unmatched. Germline CDR1 reads SGHRS; CDR2 reads YFSETQ. The CDR3: CASSKGQGAYEQYF. The CDR3, as DNA: TGCGCCAGCAGCAAAGGACAGGGGGCTTACGAGCAGTACTTC. Variable domain in full (rest from reference TRBV5-1 and TRBJ2-7): KAGVTQTPRYLIKTRGQQVTLSCSPISGHRSVSWYQQTPGQGLQFLFEYFSETQRNKGNFPGRFSGRQFSNSRSEMNVSTLELGDSALYLCASSKGQGAYEQYFGPGTRLTVT.

A word on this clone: This sample includes further DNA sequences coding for the same CDR3. The V call is TRBV27, the J call TRBJ2-1; possible D gene TRBD2, 6 bases. Germline V gene data show CDR1 as MNHEY and CDR2 as SMNVEV (reference sequence). The CDR3 extends over 12 amino acids. V was pared by 6 bases and J by 10 bases, with 13 bases between. The CDR3 reads CASSRLGGEQFF. The CDR3 DNA reads as TGTGCCAGCAGCCGACTAGGCGGGGAGCAGTTCTTC.

The J gene is TRBJ1-4, the V gene TRBV28; unclear D gene. Germline V gene lookup returns CDR1 MDHEN and CDR2 SYDVKM. The CDR3 has 13 amino acids. Trimming took off 6 bases at V and 8 bases at J, with 13 bases between the two ends. As DNA, the CDR3 is TGTGCCAGCAGGCGGGATTTGGGAGAAAAACTGTTTTTT. Translated: CASRRDLGEKLFF.

V usage is TRBV6-5 and J usage is TRBJ2-7; tentative D call: TRBD1 (6 bases). Trimming took 0 bases from V and 4 from J, leaving 16 bases between them. The CDR3 has 16 residues. The V gene's germline CDR1 is MNHEY and CDR2 SVGAGI. In DNA form, the CDR3 reads TGTGCCAGCAGTTACTCGAGCACAGGGAAGGGGTACGAGCAGTACTTC. This translates into CASSYSSTGKGYEQYF.

The rearrangement uses TRBV2 and TRBJ2-2; D is possibly TRBD1 (5 bases). The CDR3 has 12 amino acids. V shed 11 bases and J shed 5 bases, with 12 bases lying between them. Germline values: CDR1 SNHLY, CDR2 FYNNEI. The CDR3, as DNA: TGTGCCGGTGGGGCGAGGACCGGGGAGCTGTTTTTT. This translates into CAGGARTGELFF. The whole variable domain, remainder taken from reference TRBV2 and TRBJ2-2, is EPEVTQTPSHQVTQMGQEVILRCVPISNHLYFYWYRQILGQKVEFLVSFYNNEISEKSEIFDDQFSVERPDGSNFTLKIRSTKLEDSAMYFCAGGARTGELFFGEGSRLTVL.

The V call is TRBV6-9, the J call TRBJ2-7; the D gene is possibly TRBD1 (6 bases). The CDR3 is 15 amino acids. V was shortened by 7 bases and J by 5 bases, with 21 bases between the two germline ends. Germline lookup yields CDR1 MNHGY and CDR2 SVAAGI. CDR3 DNA sequence: TGTGCCAGCACCAACAGAGGGACAAGGGTCCACGAGCAGTACTTC. The encoded protein is CASTNRGTRVHEQYF.

The gene calls are TRBV9 and TRBJ2-1, with 10 positions matching TRBD2. This CDR3 region has 15 residues. Per germline, CDR1 SGDLS and CDR2 YYNGEE. With V trimmed by 0 bases and J by 7 bases, 4 bases remained unmatched. The CDR3 DNA is TGTGCCAGCAGCGTAGAGCTAGCGGGGGCGAATGAGCAGTTCTTC. This encodes CASSVELAGANEQFF. Full variable domain (outside the CDR3, taken from reference TRBV9 and TRBJ2-1): DSGVTQTPKHLITATGQRVTLRCSPRSGDLSVYWYQQSLDQGLQFLIQYYNGEERAKGNILERFSAQQFPDLHSELNLSSLELGDSALYFCASSVELAGANEQFFGPGTRLTVL.

This clone appeared a single time. This chain uses TRBV5-4 with TRBJ1-2, with a possible D match to TRBD1 (5 bases). The CDR3 runs 13 residues. Per the germline V gene, CDR1 is SGHNT and CDR2 is YYREEE (reference sequence). Trimming removed 0 bases from V and 11 bases from J, with 14 bases in between. The CDR3 is CASSLGQGNQYTF. The CDR3 region has the DNA TGTGCCAGCAGCTTGGGGCAGGGCAACCAGTACACCTTC. Based on the CDR3 plus reference TRBV5-4 and TRBJ1-2, the full variable domain is ETGVTQSPTHLIKTRGQQVTLRCSSQSGHNTVSWYQQALGQGPQFIFQYYREEENGRGNFPPRFSGLQFPNYSSELNVNALELDDSALYLCASSLGQGNQYTFGSGTRLTVV.

V is TRBV6-1 and J is TRBJ2-7; 11 bases map to TRBD2. Germline V lookup: CDR1 MNHNS, CDR2 SASEGT. V trimming: 9 bases; J trimming: 2 bases; junction bases outside the gene matches: 6. The CDR3 contains 14 residues. CDR3 amino acids: CASNLAGGTYEQYF. The CDR3 nucleotides read TGTGCCAGTAATTTAGCGGGGGGGACCTACGAGCAGTACTTC.

This chain connects TRBV18 to TRBJ1-1, with TRBD1 matching over 8 bases. Germline CDR1 is KGHSH and CDR2 is LQKENI. This CDR3 has 14 residues. J lost 5 bases, V lost 5 bases, and 7 bases had no gene match. The CDR3 reads CASSAGQGWTEAFF. The CDR3 coding sequence is TGTGCCAGCTCAGCTGGACAGGGATGGACTGAAGCTTTCTTT.

This chain links TRBV6-6 with TRBJ2-5, with D tentatively TRBD1 or TRBD2 (6 bases each). The length of the CDR3 is 14 residues. CDR1 and CDR2 (germline): MNHNY, SVGAGI (reference sequence). Trimming took off 6 bases at V and 4 bases at J, with 15 bases between the two ends. The CDR3 DNA reads TGTGCCAGCAGAAAGGGGGGAGCAGGAGAGACCCAGTACTTC. It codes for CASRKGGAGETQYF.

The chain couples TRBV5-1 to TRBJ2-7; the match to TRBD2 covers 9 bases. V was pared by 2 bases and J by 2 bases, with 5 bases of the junction left unmatched. Germline CDR1 SGHRS, CDR2 YFSETQ. The CDR3 has 15 amino acids. The DNA of the CDR3 is TGCGCCAGCAGCTTTGTTGGCGGGGGGGCCTACGAGCAGTACTTC. It specifies CASSFVGGGAYEQYF. The full variable domain, with the rest looked up from reference TRBV5-1 and TRBJ2-7, is KAGVTQTPRYLIKTRGQQVTLSCSPISGHRSVSWYQQTPGQGLQFLFEYFSETQRNKGNFPGRFSGRQFSNSRSEMNVSTLELGDSALYLCASSFVGGGAYEQYFGPGTRLTVT.

On this clone: Other nucleotide sequences from this sample produce the same CDR3. The rearrangement uses TRBV5-1 and TRBJ2-7, with D maybe TRBD2 (6 bases). The germline V gene encodes CDR1 SGHRS and CDR2 YFSETQ. The CDR3 is 14 amino acids. The germline V and J ends were trimmed by 4 bases and 1 base, with 12 bases remaining between them. For the CDR3, the DNA is TGCGCCAGCAGCGCGGGACCGGGATCCTACGAGCAGTACTTC. It yields the protein CASSAGPGSYEQYF.

V usage is TRBV27 and J usage is TRBJ2-7; the match to TRBD1 covers 10 bases. Germline V lookup: CDR1 MNHEY, CDR2 SMNVEV (reference sequence). This CDR3 comprises 17 residues. V was clipped by 4 bases and J by 0 bases; unmatched bases: 9. The CDR3 region has the DNA TGTGCCAGCAGTTATCGGACAGGGGGGAGTCGCTCCTACGAGCAGTACTTC. This gives the protein CASSYRTGGSRSYEQYF.

The chain couples TRBV30 to TRBJ1-2, with 7 positions matching TRBD1. The V gene end was trimmed by 4 bases and the J gene end by 8 bases; junction bases not matched to a gene: 7. Germline V gene data show CDR1 as GTSNPN and CDR2 as SVGIG (reference sequence). The CDR3 totals 12 residues. The CDR3: CAWTLGQEGYTF. The CDR3 DNA sequence: TGTGCCTGGACCCTTGGACAGGAAGGCTACACCTTC.

The chain uses TRBV5-1 and TRBJ2-5; 14 bases match TRBD2. Germline CDR1 reads SGHRS; CDR2 reads YFSETQ. Trimming took 0 bases from V and 4 from J; bases not matched to a gene: 2. This CDR3 region has 16 residues. The CDR3 is CASSLGTSGGTETQYF. Written as DNA, the CDR3 is TGCGCCAGCAGCTTGGGGACTAGCGGGGGGACAGAGACCCAGTACTTC.

V usage is TRBV5-5 and J usage is TRBJ1-2; 7 bases are shared with TRBD1. Trimming at V came to 5 bases and at J to 5 bases, leaving 9 bases not matched to a gene. The germline V gene encodes CDR1 SGHKS and CDR2 YYEKEE (reference sequence). There are 14 residues in the CDR3. CDR3: CASRQTGLGYGYTF. CDR3 DNA: TGTGCCAGCAGGCAGACAGGGCTTGGGTATGGCTACACCTTC.

The chain employs TRBV9 and TRBJ2-7; a weak D match, TRBD2 (6 bases). The CDR3 runs 14 residues. From germline, CDR1 is SGDLS and CDR2 YYNGEE. Trimming took off 5 bases at V and 2 bases at J, with 14 bases between the two ends. The CDR3 region has the DNA TGTGCCAGCAGTCTTGGGAGGATCCCCTACGAGCAGTACTTC. This translates into CASSLGRIPYEQYF.

The chain recombines TRBV5-1 with TRBJ2-6; the D gene is possibly TRBD1 (6 bases). Germline CDR1 and CDR2: SGHRS and YFSETQ. V lost 2 bases and J 0 bases, leaving 9 bases between the germline ends. The CDR3 totals 16 residues. CDR3 nucleotides: TGCGCCAGCAGCTTTACAGGGTTCTCTGGGGCCAACGTCCTGACTTTC. Its protein is CASSFTGFSGANVLTF.

In its sample, this clone was seen once. Other nucleotide sequences from this sample produce the same CDR3. The chain recombines TRBV6-1 with TRBJ2-7; D perhaps matches TRBD1 (6 bases). CDR1 is MNHNS and CDR2 is SASEGT in the germline V gene. V was trimmed by 4 bases and J by 5 bases, leaving 9 bases between them. The CDR3 contains 12 residues. The CDR3, as DNA: TGTGCCAGCAGTGTACAGGGTAACGAGCAGTACTTC. Translated: CASSVQGNEQYF.